Presented here are 3 T cell receptor beta chains from one specimen sequenced in a study of shared clonotypes between healthy human individuals. TCRdb's copy holds only in-frame clones and misses some; the assay was immunoSEQ multiplex PCR. The data show some 2,000,000 clones, roughly 95% seen once. The source material was naive CD4+ T cells sorted from blood. As for subset: CD45RA+ positively selected. These receptors came from a man younger than 30 in good health.

CDR3 region: CASSLSTGAFYEQYF. DNA of the CDR3: TGTGCCAGCAGCTTGTCGACCGGGGCTTTCTACGAGCAGTACTTC. The V call is TRBV11-1, the J call TRBJ2-7, with D perhaps given as TRBD1 or TRBD2 (5 bases each). Per germline, CDR1 SGHAT and CDR2 FQDESV (reference sequence). This CDR3 is 15 amino acids long. Trimming removed 3 bases from V and 3 bases from J, with 15 bases in between.

This clone was detected only once. The V gene is TRBV30, the J gene TRBJ1-6; possibly TRBD1 for D (6 bases). The V gene's germline CDR1 is GTSNPN and CDR2 SVGIG (reference sequence). With 0 bases removed from V and 3 bases from J, the gap between germline ends came to 12 bases. This CDR3 has 16 residues. CDR3 protein: CAWSVQGPSYNSPLHF. DNA for the CDR3: TGTGCCTGGAGTGTACAGGGCCCAAGCTATAATTCACCCCTCCACTTT.

Comments on this clone: An end of the junction differs from the germline gene, which may be a read error. In DNA form, the CDR3 reads TGTGCCAGTAGTATCAGGGGCGACCTTGAAGAACTGTTTTTT. It specifies CASSIRGDLEELFF. The gene calls are TRBV19 and TRBJ1-4; D possibly corresponds to TRBD1 (6 bases). Germline V gives CDR1 LNHDA, CDR2 SQIVND (reference sequence). This CDR3 is 14 amino acids long.